A single sample gave rise to the 21 T cell receptor beta chains below, sequenced in a study of T-cell memory formation after mild COVID-19. MiXCR, applied by TCRdb to the 5' RACE reads, yields one record per CDR3 protein. Of hundreds of thousands of distinct CDR3 sequences listed, roughly 15% are singletons. The sample taken for sequencing was PBMCs or a T cell subset sorted from them (not recorded which). These receptors were obtained from a man between 18 and 35 years old who had mild COVID-19 (a few samples of this study predate the infection). Cell type and time point are not known.

This clonotype was recorded a few times. V and J are TRBV18 and TRBJ2-7, with D unresolved. The CDR3 length is 14 residues. Trimming stripped 6 bases from V and 0 bases from J, with 12 bases between. From germline, CDR1 is KGHSH and CDR2 LQKENI. CDR3 sequence (DNA): TGTGCCAGCTCCCCGACTTCCACCTCCTACGAGCAGTACTTC. It is translated as CASSPTSTSYEQYF.

The V and J genes are TRBV15 and TRBJ2-1; possible D gene TRBD2, 6 bases. V lost 9 bases and J 1 base, leaving 10 bases between the germline ends. There are 13 residues in the CDR3. CDR1 LNHNV and CDR2 YYDKDF come from the germline V gene (reference sequence). CDR3 in amino acids: CATGTESYNEQFF. CDR3 DNA: TGTGCCACTGGGACTGAATCCTACAATGAGCAGTTCTTC.

This chain connects TRBV6-6 to TRBJ2-5; the match to TRBD2 covers 8 bases. This CDR3 comprises 13 residues. Looked up from germline, CDR1 is MNHNY and CDR2 is SVGAGI (reference sequence). V dropped 6 bases and J dropped 3; count of bases not matched to a gene: 3. CDR3: CASSPGGEETQYF. The CDR3 region has the DNA TGTGCCAGCAGCCCGGGGGGGGAAGAGACCCAGTACTTC.

This clonotype has just one count. J is TRBJ1-6 and V is TRBV20-1; D unclear. CDR1 is DFQATT, CDR2 SNEGSKA, per germline (reference sequence). This CDR3 is 16 amino acids long. V was shortened by 1 base and J by 1 base, with 11 bases between the two germline ends. The CDR3 loop is CSARVMGESYNSPLHF. CDR3 coding DNA: TGCAGTGCTAGAGTTATGGGCGAATCCTATAATTCACCCCTCCACTTT.

V is TRBV20-1 and J is TRBJ1-5; tentatively, D is TRBD1 (6 bases). Germline assignment: CDR1 DFQATT and CDR2 SNEGSKA (reference sequence). Deletions cut 1 base from V and 6 bases from J, with 13 bases between. The length of the CDR3 is 14 residues. CDR3 in amino acids: CSARVPNRAQPQHF. CDR3 DNA sequence: TGCAGTGCTAGAGTCCCCAACAGGGCTCAGCCCCAGCATTTT.

The chain links TRBV6-1 to TRBJ1-6, with no clear D. The CDR3 extends over 15 amino acids. In germline, CDR1 is MNHNS, CDR2 SASEGT. The ends were cut back, 1 base at V and 10 bases at J, with 14 bases in the middle. CDR3 DNA sequence: TGTGCCAGCAGTGAAGGTGCGGGGATCGGCTCACCCCTCCACTTT. As protein: CASSEGAGIGSPLHF.

This clonotype was seen ten or more times. The chain combines TRBV2 with TRBJ1-1, with D maybe TRBD1 (5 bases). Germline CDR1 and CDR2: SNHLY and FYNNEI. The CDR3 runs 14 residues. The germline V and J ends were trimmed by 8 bases and 3 bases, with 16 bases remaining between them. The CDR3: CASEVAGGHTEAFF. CDR3 bases: TGTGCCAGCGAGGTGGCGGGGGGACACACTGAAGCTTTCTTT.

The J gene is TRBJ2-5, the V gene TRBV7-2, with 8 bases matching TRBD2. This CDR3 comprises 16 residues. Losses at the gene ends were 5 bases for V and 5 bases for J; bases not matched to a gene: 13. Germline CDR1 SGHTA, CDR2 FQGNSA. CDR3 region: CASSTTSGGGRETQYF. The CDR3 nucleotides are TGTGCCAGCAGCACGACCTCCGGGGGGGGTAGGGAGACCCAGTACTTC. Filled out from reference TRBV7-2 and TRBJ2-5, the complete variable domain reads GAGVSQSPSNKVTEKGKDVELRCDPISGHTALYWYRQSLGQGLEFLIYFQGNSAPDKSGLPSDRFSAERTGGSVSTLTIQRTQQEDSAVYLCASSTTSGGGRETQYFGPGTRLLVL.

The J gene is TRBJ2-4, the V gene TRBV6-2 or TRBV6-3, with D unclear. CDR1 is MNHEY, CDR2 SVGEGT, per germline. This CDR3 has 19 amino acids. V was shortened by 8 bases and J by 0 bases, with 26 bases between the two germline ends. Here the CDR3 reads CASYPGTIGPLRAKNIQYF. In DNA form, the CDR3 reads TGTGCCAGCTACCCCGGCACCATCGGCCCACTTCGAGCCAAAAACATTCAGTACTTC.

The J gene is TRBJ2-1, the V gene TRBV27; 11 positions agree with TRBD2. Per the germline V gene, CDR1 is MNHEY and CDR2 is SMNVEV (reference sequence). J was trimmed by 6 bases and V by 1 base; bases with no gene match: 5. There are 16 residues in the CDR3. In DNA, the CDR3 is TGTGCCAGCAGTTTATTAGCGGGGGGGCCTCCCAATGAGCAGTTCTTC. Translation: CASSLLAGGPPNEQFF.

The rearrangement links TRBV5-1 to TRBJ1-1; 7 nucleotides align to TRBD1. CDR3 size: 15 residues. With 4 bases clipped from V and 4 bases from J, the junction kept 10 bases outside the gene matches. The germline gives CDR1 SGHRS, CDR2 YFSETQ. CDR3: CASSTDRIRGTEAFF. CDR3 in DNA: TGCGCCAGCAGCACGGACAGGATTCGTGGCACTGAAGCTTTCTTT.

This chain links TRBV4-3 with TRBJ2-5; 8 nucleotides line up with TRBD2. V dropped 0 bases and J dropped 4; count of bases not matched to a gene: 13. The CDR3 has 18 residues. Germline CDR1 is LGHNA and CDR2 is YSLEER. The CDR3 reads CASSQEGPTGGARETQYF. In DNA, the CDR3 is TGCGCCAGCAGCCAAGAGGGTCCGACCGGGGGGGCCCGAGAGACCCAGTACTTC.

V and J are TRBV20-1 and TRBJ2-1; 8 nucleotides line up with TRBD2. The length of the CDR3 is 15 residues. CDR1 is DFQATT, CDR2 SNEGSKA, per germline (reference sequence). The junction had 10 bases not matched to a gene; V was cut back by 2 bases and J by 7 bases. DNA for the CDR3: TGCAGTGCTAGACCCGGGGGGGCGGTAAGGAATGAGCAGTTCTTC. It is translated as CSARPGGAVRNEQFF.

The V gene is TRBV5-1, the J gene TRBJ2-1; D might be TRBD2 (5 bases). Deletions cut 0 bases from V and 2 bases from J, with 9 bases between. The CDR3 is 15 residues long. The V gene's germline CDR1 is SGHRS and CDR2 YFSETQ. The CDR3 region has the DNA TGCGCCAGCAGCTTGGGCCTAGCTACCTACAATGAGCAGTTCTTC. Translation: CASSLGLATYNEQFF.

V usage is TRBV12-3 or TRBV12-4 and J usage is TRBJ2-7, with a weak D call TRBD1 (5 bases). Trimming shortened V by 5 bases and J by 0 bases, and 14 bases separated the two germline ends. This CDR3 contains 15 residues. CDR3 in amino acids: CASSVRQGSSYEQYF. The CDR3 DNA sequence: TGTGCCAGCAGTGTTCGCCAGGGAAGCTCCTACGAGCAGTACTTC.

The V call is TRBV12-5, the J call TRBJ1-2; no definite D call. Germline V gives CDR1 LGHNT, CDR2 FRNRAP. Trimming took 3 bases from V and 4 from J, leaving 9 bases between them. The CDR3 has 13 residues. Here the CDR3 reads CASGFGRSYGYTF. CDR3 bases: TGTGCTAGTGGTTTCGGCAGAAGCTATGGCTACACCTTC.

The V call is TRBV19, the J call TRBJ2-1; possibly TRBD2 for D (5 bases). CDR3 size: 17 residues. Germline V gives CDR1 LNHDA, CDR2 SQIVND (reference sequence). V shed 7 bases and J shed 0 bases, with 19 bases lying between them. CDR3 sequence: CASTRTGVGFSYNEQFF. The DNA for the CDR3 is TGTGCCAGTACCCGTACCGGGGTGGGGTTCTCCTACAATGAGCAGTTCTTC.

There are a few counts of this clonotype. The genes are TRBV20-1 and TRBJ2-5; 8 positions agree with TRBD1. Germline V gene lookup returns CDR1 DFQATT and CDR2 SNEGSKA (reference sequence). The CDR3 length is 13 residues. Unmatched junction bases numbered 8, after V lost 6 bases and J lost 5 bases. CDR3 in DNA: TGCAGTGCAACCCCAGGGGGCGGGGAGACCCAGTACTTC. Translated, it gives CSATPGGGETQYF.

The chain recombines TRBV6-1 with TRBJ2-7; D assignment may be TRBD1 or TRBD2 (5 bases each). CDR3 length: 12 residues. Per germline, CDR1 MNHNS and CDR2 SASEGT. The CDR3 DNA reads as TGTGCCAGCAGTGAGAGAGGGGCCCAACAAGACGTC. Amino acids: CASSERGAQQDV.

The V gene is TRBV6-5, the J gene TRBJ1-6; 9 positions match TRBD1. The V gene end was trimmed by 6 bases and the J gene end by 7 bases; junction bases not matched to a gene: 4. CDR1 is MNHEY and CDR2 is SVGAGI in the germline V gene. This CDR3 has 14 residues. DNA for the CDR3: TGTGCCAGCAGGCACGACAGGGGGAATTCACCCCTCCACTTT. Protein sequence: CASRHDRGNSPLHF.

This clonotype showed up just a few times. This sequence joins TRBV12-3 or TRBV12-4 and TRBJ1-1; 8 bases agree with TRBD1. The CDR3 length is 14 residues. Trimming took 6 bases from V and 4 from J; bases not matched to a gene: 7. CDR3 protein: CASSPDRGVTEAFF. The CDR3 DNA reads TGTGCCAGCAGCCCCGACAGGGGAGTCACTGAAGCTTTCTTT.